This TCR beta chain was captured by sequencing in a study of blood T cell repertoires in COVID-19. Study information: T cells, B-cell-depleted T cells, or PBMCs supplied cDNA or gDNA.

Germline lookup yields CDR1 LNHDA and CDR2 SQIVND (reference sequence). The ends were cut back, 5 bases at V and 4 bases at J, with 15 bases in the middle. The CDR3 consists of 15 residues. Using immunoSEQ multiplex PCR, the repertoire was profiled, and TCRdb retains in-frame clones only, with some absent. Of over 350,000 clones detected, 86% appear once; the ten largest clones hold 1.4% to 1.5%. The specimen sequenced was peripheral blood. J is TRBJ2-1 and V is TRBV19, with D possibly matching TRBD2 (7 bases). The clonotype originates from a young woman with active or convalescent COVID-19. The CDR3 nucleotides read TGTGCCAGTAGTGTACGGGGAGGGGGGTACAATGAGCAGTTCTTC. This encodes CASSVRGGGYNEQFF.